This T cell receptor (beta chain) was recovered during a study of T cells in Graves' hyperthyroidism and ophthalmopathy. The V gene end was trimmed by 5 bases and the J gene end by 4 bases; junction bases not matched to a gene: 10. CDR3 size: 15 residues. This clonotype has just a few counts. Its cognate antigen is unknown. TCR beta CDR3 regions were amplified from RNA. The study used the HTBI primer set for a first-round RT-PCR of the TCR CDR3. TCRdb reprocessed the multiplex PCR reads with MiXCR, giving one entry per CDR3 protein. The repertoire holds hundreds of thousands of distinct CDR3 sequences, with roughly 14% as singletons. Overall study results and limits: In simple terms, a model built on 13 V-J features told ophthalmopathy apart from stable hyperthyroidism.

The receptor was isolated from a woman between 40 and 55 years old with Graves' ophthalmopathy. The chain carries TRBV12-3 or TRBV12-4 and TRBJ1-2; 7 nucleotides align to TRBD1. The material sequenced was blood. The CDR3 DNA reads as TGTGCCAGCAGTGCGTCGACAGGGAAAGGCTATGGCTACACCTTC. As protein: CASSASTGKGYGYTF.